This TCR beta chain derives from a study of T cell responses to AZD1222 COVID-19 vaccine. Study background: Samples with a second dose at about 4 or about 12 weeks were pooled together.

This CDR3 region has 16 residues. CDR1 is MNHEY and CDR2 is SVGEGT in the germline V gene. With 6 bases removed from V and 7 bases from J, the gap between germline ends came to 21 bases. Findings and limits, study-wide: Per reports, nearly half of all spike-specific TCRs target regions that are unmutated in variants. Donors were chiefly white British, with a greater number of females, and clonal diversity was perhaps underestimated. Spike-specific TCR breadth and depth rose after two AZD1222 doses.

Assay: immunoSEQ multiplex PCR; the TCRdb copy retains only in-frame clones and omits some. The table has about 170,000 clones, roughly 92% seen once. This clone was seen once. The antigen is unknown. The sequences come from peripheral blood, collected on day 0 of AZD1222 vaccination. This receptor was obtained from an adult in good health. V gene TRBV6-2 or TRBV6-3 combines with J gene TRBJ2-2; a weak D match, TRBD2 (5 bases). The CDR3 sequence: CASSQGPHGVDGELFF. The CDR3 DNA reads as TGTGCCAGCAGCCAAGGTCCTCACGGGGTGGACGGGGAGCTGTTTTTT.